Each of the 27 T cell receptor beta chains below was sequenced from the same sample in a study of shared clonotypes between healthy human individuals. Positive CCR7 selection of CD45RO-negative cells yielded the naive CD8 cells, and terminally differentiated effector memory CD45RA+ cells were excluded. Profiled with immunoSEQ multiplex PCR; TCRdb holds only in-frame clones, not every one. Of hundreds of thousands of clones listed, approximately 95% are singletons. Sequenced input: naive CD8+ T cells sorted from blood. The receptor source for this set is a woman younger than 45 in good health.

The chain recombines TRBV7-9 with TRBJ1-2; 8 bases are a match to TRBD1. Germline-derived CDR1 and CDR2 are SEHNR and FQNEAQ (reference sequence). With 5 bases clipped from V and 4 bases from J, the junction kept 9 bases outside the gene matches. The CDR3 extends over 15 amino acids. CDR3 in amino acids: CASSPRQGSPYGYTF. The CDR3 nucleotides read TGTGCCAGCAGCCCCCGACAGGGGTCGCCCTATGGCTACACCTTC.

V and J are TRBV7-8 and TRBJ2-5; either TRBD1 or TRBD2 may fit D (5 bases each). CDR3 size: 17 residues. The V end lost 5 bases, the J end lost 2 bases, and 21 bases lay between the germline ends. CDR1 and CDR2 from the germline V gene are SGHVS and FQNEAQ. Here the CDR3 reads CASSHILSFGGQETQYF. As DNA, the CDR3 is TGTGCCAGCAGCCACATCTTATCTTTTGGGGGTCAAGAGACCCAGTACTTC.

This chain uses TRBV5-4 with TRBJ2-1; a possible D gene is TRBD1 (5 bases). Germline-derived CDR1 and CDR2 are SGHNT and YYREEE (reference sequence). This CDR3 is built from 15 residues. V was cut by 4 bases and J by 9 bases, with 20 bases left in between. The CDR3 loop is CASSPVAQGIAEQFF. CDR3 DNA: TGTGCCAGCAGCCCGGTAGCCCAGGGTATCGCTGAGCAGTTCTTC.

V gene TRBV28 combines with J gene TRBJ1-5; D is possibly TRBD1 (5 bases). V lost 5 bases and J 5 bases, leaving 13 bases between the germline ends. CDR3 length equals 14 residues. Per the germline V gene, CDR1 is MDHEN and CDR2 is SYDVKM. The CDR3 DNA reads TGTGCCAGCAGTACACAGGTAGGAGATCAGCCCCAGCATTTT. It yields the protein CASSTQVGDQPQHF.

J is TRBJ2-5 and V is TRBV4-1; 7 positions agree with TRBD2. This CDR3 comprises 17 residues. Trimming took 4 bases from V and 1 from J; bases not matched to a gene: 12. Germline V gene lookup returns CDR1 MGHRA and CDR2 YSYEKL. CDR3 DNA sequence: TGCGCCAGCAGCCCAGGCCGCCGGGGGGTCCCCCAAGAGACCCAGTACTTC. Encoded protein: CASSPGRRGVPQETQYF.

This chain joins TRBV30 and TRBJ1-1, with 10 bases lining up with TRBD1. Unmatched junction bases numbered 6, after V lost 5 bases and J lost 3 bases. CDR1 is GTSNPN, CDR2 SVGIG, per germline (reference sequence). CDR3 length: 14 residues. The CDR3 DNA reads TGTGCCTGGGACAGGGGGCATCGGGACACTGAAGCTTTCTTT. Protein sequence: CAWDRGHRDTEAFF.

The count of this clone is one. This sequence joins TRBV6-5 and TRBJ2-7; TRBD2 agrees at 8 bases. Germline CDR1 is MNHEY and CDR2 is SVGAGI. The CDR3 length is 16 residues. J gave up 5 bases and V 2 bases, and 11 bases lay outside the gene matches. The CDR3 loop reads CASSYLSGTSLHEQYF. The CDR3 DNA reads as TGTGCCAGCAGTTACCTGTCCGGGACTAGTTTGCACGAGCAGTACTTC.

The chain links TRBV19 to TRBJ2-1; perhaps TRBD2 as D (6 bases). Germline V lookup: CDR1 LNHDA, CDR2 SQIVND (reference sequence). The V gene lost 5 bases and the J gene lost 0 bases, with 11 bases spanning the gap. This CDR3 is 15 amino acids long. This CDR3 is CASSVAGFSYNEQFF. The CDR3 coding sequence is TGTGCCAGTAGTGTGGCGGGATTCTCCTACAATGAGCAGTTCTTC.

The J gene is TRBJ2-7, the V gene TRBV27, with TRBD2 as a possible D gene (5 bases). Germline CDR1 is MNHEY and CDR2 is SMNVEV (reference sequence). Trimming stripped 1 base from V and 3 bases from J, with 7 bases between. This CDR3 has 13 residues. The CDR3 DNA is TGTGCCAGCAGTTTATACAGCGGCTACGAGCAGTACTTC. Translating it yields CASSLYSGYEQYF.

The sample holds one count of this clone. The chain links TRBV6-5 to TRBJ2-1, with 10 bases lining up with TRBD2. Unmatched junction bases numbered 2, after V lost 2 bases and J lost 1 base. This CDR3 is 16 amino acids long. Germline V CDR1 and CDR2: MNHEY, SVGAGI. CDR3 nucleotides: TGTGCCAGCAGTTACGGACTAGCGGCTTCCTACAATGAGCAGTTCTTC. Protein product: CASSYGLAASYNEQFF.

The V and J genes are TRBV9 and TRBJ2-1; 11 positions agree with TRBD2. This CDR3 comprises 15 residues. Germline V gives CDR1 SGDLS, CDR2 YYNGEE. V lost 2 bases, J lost 6 bases, and 4 bases stayed unmatched. The CDR3 spells CASSVGLAGANEQFF. The CDR3, as DNA: TGTGCCAGCAGCGTCGGACTAGCGGGCGCCAATGAGCAGTTCTTC.

This clone has only one observation. The rearrangement links TRBV19 to TRBJ1-2; D remains unclear. The CDR3 contains 15 residues. In germline, CDR1 is LNHDA, CDR2 SQIVND (reference sequence). Trimming pared 3 bases from V and 2 bases from J, leaving 13 bases between. CDR3 in DNA: TGTGCCAGTAGTATGGAAGGGCTGGGGAACTATGGCTACACCTTC. Protein product: CASSMEGLGNYGYTF. The variable domain in full, completed from reference TRBV19 and TRBJ1-2, reads DGGITQSPKYLFRKEGQNVTLSCEQNLNHDAMYWYRQDPGQGLRLIYYSQIVNDFQKGDIAEGYSVSREKKESFPLTVTSAQKNPTAFYLCASSMEGLGNYGYTFGSGTRLTVV.

The rearrangement joins TRBV6-1 to TRBJ1-3; D call uncertain. Trimming removed 10 bases at V and 4 bases at J, with 14 bases between. The CDR3 runs to 13 residues. In germline, CDR1 is MNHNS, CDR2 SASEGT. CDR3 bases: TGTGCCATTAGCCCAGATGGGGGAAACACCATATATTTT. This encodes CAISPDGGNTIYF.

The chain has TRBV28 and TRBJ1-5; D remains unclear. Germline V gene sequence: CDR1 MDHEN, CDR2 SYDVKM. This CDR3 has 14 residues. V lost 3 bases and J 1 base, leaving 7 bases between the germline ends. CDR3 protein: CASSFYDSNQPQHF. The CDR3 DNA sequence: TGTGCCAGCAGTTTCTACGACAGCAATCAGCCCCAGCATTTT.

CDR3 amino acids: CASTTRVGYYKVDYGYTF. CDR3 nucleotides: TGTGCCAGTACCACTCGGGTAGGGTATTACAAGGTCGACTATGGCTACACCTTC. This sequence joins TRBV19 and TRBJ1-2; D remains ambiguous. Germline CDR1 reads LNHDA; CDR2 reads SQIVND (reference sequence). The CDR3 extends over 18 amino acids. Trimming took off 7 bases at V and 3 bases at J, with 27 bases between the two ends.

This clone has a single count. The chain uses TRBV29-1 and TRBJ1-2, with D perhaps TRBD1 (5 bases). The V end was cut by 2 bases, the J end by 8 bases, with 21 bases between. CDR1 and CDR2 from the germline V gene are SQVTM and ANQGSEA. This CDR3 region has 15 residues. The CDR3 DNA reads TGCAGCGTTGAATCAGACACCGGGGTTAGACAGGGCTACACCTTC. It translates to CSVESDTGVRQGYTF.

This rearrangement joins TRBV5-4 to TRBJ2-3; D not resolved. CDR1 SGHNT and CDR2 YYREEE come from the germline V gene (reference sequence). Trimming pared 4 bases from V and 0 bases from J, leaving 12 bases between. The CDR3 length is 15 residues. The CDR3: CASSPGYTSTDTQYF. The CDR3 region has the DNA TGTGCCAGCAGCCCCGGCTACACCAGCACAGATACGCAGTATTTT.

The chain recombines TRBV6-6 with TRBJ1-4; D remains unclear. This CDR3 has 13 amino acids. Germline V gene data show CDR1 as MNHNY and CDR2 as SVGAGI (reference sequence). The V gene lost 2 bases and the J gene lost 8 bases, with 9 bases spanning the gap. In nucleotides, the CDR3 is TGTGCCAGCAGTTACGTGGATCCGGAAAAACTGTTTTTT. Translating gives CASSYVDPEKLFF.

The chain employs TRBV27 and TRBJ2-2; D remains unclear. CDR1 and CDR2 from the germline V gene are MNHEY and SMNVEV (reference sequence). The germline V and J ends were trimmed by 2 bases and 4 bases, with 8 bases remaining between them. CDR3 length: 14 residues. CDR3 in amino acids: CASSLVSVTGELFF. The DNA for the CDR3 is TGTGCCAGCAGTTTAGTCTCGGTCACCGGGGAGCTGTTTTTT.

Here the CDR3 DNA reads TGTGCCAGCAGATCAGACAGGGACTATGGCTACACCTTC. This codes for CASRSDRDYGYTF. This rearrangement joins TRBV7-9 to TRBJ1-2; 7 positions agree with TRBD1. Trimming cost V 6 bases and J 3 bases; bases outside gene matches: 4. The V gene's germline CDR1 is SEHNR and CDR2 FQNEAQ (reference sequence). This CDR3 is built from 13 residues.

The chain couples TRBV19 to TRBJ1-3; D ambiguous. The CDR3 runs to 15 residues. Germline lookup yields CDR1 LNHDA and CDR2 SQIVND (reference sequence). Trimming shortened V by 5 bases and J by 0 bases, and 11 bases separated the two germline ends. The chain's CDR3 is CASSPGSSSGNTIYF. The CDR3 region has the DNA TGTGCCAGTAGTCCCGGATCGAGCTCTGGAAACACCATATATTTT.

This sequence joins TRBV27 and TRBJ1-5; no reliable D call. Per the germline V gene, CDR1 is MNHEY and CDR2 is SMNVEV (reference sequence). This CDR3 has 16 amino acids. V was trimmed by 3 bases and J by 1 base, leaving 13 bases between them. The chain's CDR3 is CASSFSLPGSNQPQHF. The CDR3 DNA sequence: TGTGCCAGCAGTTTTAGTTTGCCGGGGAGCAATCAGCCCCAGCATTTT.

The chain couples TRBV10-1 to TRBJ2-7; D possibly corresponds to TRBD2 (6 bases). The CDR3 covers 15 residues. V was shortened by 2 bases and J by 0 bases, with 11 bases between the two germline ends. Germline V gives CDR1 WNHNN, CDR2 SYGVQD (reference sequence). CDR3 region: CASSEDLANSYEQYF. Written as DNA, the CDR3 is TGCGCCAGCAGTGAGGACCTAGCGAACTCCTACGAGCAGTACTTC.

The chain uses TRBV11-2 and TRBJ2-3, with D tentatively TRBD2 (6 bases). The CDR3 is 18 amino acids. Germline values: CDR1 SGHAT, CDR2 FQNNGV. Trimming removed 2 bases at V and 1 base at J, with 19 bases between. The CDR3 region has the DNA TGTGCCAGCAGCTTACACCTAGCGAGCTCCTCTGGCACAGATACGCAGTATTTT. The encoded protein is CASSLHLASSSGTDTQYF.

The rearrangement uses TRBV29-1 and TRBJ2-2; the D gene is possibly TRBD2 (5 bases). This CDR3 spans 14 amino acids. CDR1 and CDR2 (germline): SQVTM, ANQGSEA. Trimming removed 7 bases from V and 6 bases from J, with 18 bases in between. The CDR3: CSGRLAGLAGELFF. In DNA, the CDR3 is TGCAGCGGAAGGCTAGCTGGACTTGCCGGGGAGCTGTTTTTT.

This sequence joins TRBV7-8 and TRBJ2-1; D might be TRBD2 (5 bases). The V gene lost 1 base and the J gene lost 7 bases, with 14 bases spanning the gap. The CDR3 consists of 15 residues. Germline lookup yields CDR1 SGHVS and CDR2 FQNEAQ. The chain's CDR3 is CASSLVGRRMNEQFF. In nucleotides, the CDR3 is TGTGCCAGCAGCTTAGTGGGTAGGAGGATGAATGAGCAGTTCTTC.

The CDR3 region is CASSQTGPDGTQYF. The DNA for the CDR3 is TGTGCCAGCAGCCAGACAGGGCCCGATGGGACCCAGTACTTC. The chain is built from TRBV6-5 and TRBJ2-5; TRBD1 matches at 7 bases. V trimming: 6 bases; J trimming: 7 bases; junction bases outside the gene matches: 11. Per the germline V gene, CDR1 is MNHEY and CDR2 is SVGAGI. CDR3 length: 14 amino acids.